This T cell receptor beta chain comes out of a study of shared clonotypes between healthy human individuals. Several immunoSEQ plates held equal portions of the genomic DNA taken from each subset. Clones were read by immunoSEQ multiplex PCR, and TCRdb kept only the in-frame ones, dropping some. The sample records some 2,500,000 clones, approximately 94% being singletons. Negatively enriched CD4+ T cells were divided by CD45RA into naive and memory. The study, taken as a whole, reports: Even with large depth, rarefaction showed that sorted-subset sequencing was incomplete.

This clone was seen only once. What it recognizes is unknown. Germline assignment: CDR1 GTSNPN and CDR2 SVGIG (reference sequence). CDR3 length: 14 amino acids. V lost 0 bases to trimming and J lost 0 bases, with 9 bases between them. The rearrangement joins TRBV30 to TRBJ2-7; D gene uncertain. The sequenced sample was naive CD4+ T cells from PBMCs. Subset given: CD45RA+ positively selected. The clonotype was recovered from a man aged 18 to 35 in good health. Some clones in this sample may be carry-over from other donors' samples. DNA of the CDR3: TGTGCCTGGAGTGTAAAGGTCTTCTCCTACGAGCAGTACTTC. Translating it yields CAWSVKVFSYEQYF.